This T cell receptor (beta chain) was found in a study of technical replicates of blood from several donors (dated by TCRdb to 2017 to 2019). Libraries were made using the immunoSEQ multiplex PCR assay. Drawn from immuneACCESS, this table holds only the in-frame rearrangements with V and J called that TCRdb kept. Clones are partly lost; checked studies trace under half to an unresolved V gene and leave the rest unexplained. The sample table records about 48,000 clones; roughly nine tenths of these occur just once. The biggest ten clones account for under 5% of the sample. In the germline V gene, CDR1 corresponds to SGHRS and CDR2 to YFSETQ. The cysteine opens and the phenylalanine closes a CDR3 of 13 amino acids. Only the CDR3 DNA is retained, 39 bases long and in frame from the first base. Relative to germline, V is 7 bases shorter and J is 4 bases shorter, with 15 bases between their ends. Points on this clone: The antigen it binds to is not known. No qualities accompany the bases; no much larger clone lies one base away.

This sequence was found in a human donor in good health. Some clones in this sample may be carry-over from other donors' samples. In this chain, TRBV5-1 is recombined with TRBJ2-7; a tentative D match to TRBD1 spans 6 bases. The sequenced material came from PBMCs. CDR3 reads: CASAPQGLYEQYF. The nucleotide sequence is TGCGCCAGCGCACCTCAGGGGTTATACGAGCAGTACTTC.